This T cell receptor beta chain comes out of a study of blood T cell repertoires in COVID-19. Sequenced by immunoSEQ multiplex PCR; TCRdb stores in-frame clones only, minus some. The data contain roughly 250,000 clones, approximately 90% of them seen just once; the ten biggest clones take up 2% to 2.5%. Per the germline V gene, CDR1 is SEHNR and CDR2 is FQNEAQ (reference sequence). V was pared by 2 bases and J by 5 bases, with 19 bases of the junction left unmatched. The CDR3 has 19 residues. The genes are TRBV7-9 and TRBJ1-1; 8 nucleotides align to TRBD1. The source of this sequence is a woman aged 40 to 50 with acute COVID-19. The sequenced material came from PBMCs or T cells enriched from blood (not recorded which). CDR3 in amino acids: CASSLSIGGGGQGKTEAFF. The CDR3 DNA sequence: TGTGCCAGCAGCTTATCTATCGGGGGAGGAGGACAGGGAAAGACTGAAGCTTTCTTT.